Here is one T cell receptor beta chain with its context. The target antigen is unknown. TCRdb fed the 5' RACE reads into MiXCR, producing one record per CDR3 protein. The table shows around 67,000 distinct CDR3 sequences, with 7.1% occurring only once. The germline V gene has CDR1 LNHNV and CDR2 YYDKDF (reference sequence). The CDR3 contains 17 residues. Trimming at V came to 3 bases and at J to 1 base, leaving 10 bases not matched to a gene. The data belong to a study of T cells after yellow fever vaccination. Points from the study as a whole: Post-booster repertoires contained most primary-vaccination clones again (around 96% CD4, around 89% CD8).

The chain couples TRBV15 to TRBJ2-5; 8 nucleotides line up with TRBD2. The sequence derives from a man aged 18 to 35 who received the YFV17D yellow fever vaccine. The starting material was CD8+ T cells sorted from PBMCs, obtained roughly 5 days after the first yellow fever vaccination. CDR3 sequence (DNA): TGTGCCACCAGCAGTAGGGCGGGGGGCCTACTCCAAGAGACCCAGTACTTC. Amino acids: CATSSRAGGLLQETQYF.